A single sample is the source of the 31 T cell receptor beta chains below, sequenced in a study of blood T cell repertoires in COVID-19. Assay: immunoSEQ multiplex PCR; the TCRdb copy retains only in-frame clones and omits some. The sample shows some 360,000 clones, 80% to 90% of them seen only once. The sample comprised peripheral blood. The receptors shown here come from a woman in her sixties with COVID-19, enrolled during active disease.

The chain recombines TRBV7-9 with TRBJ2-3; 8 nucleotides match TRBD1. V dropped 1 base and J dropped 1; count of bases not matched to a gene: 7. The germline V gene has CDR1 SEHNR and CDR2 FQNEAQ (reference sequence). This CDR3 contains 17 residues. The CDR3 bases are TGTGCCAGCAGCTTAGTTCACACAGGGGGGCGCACAGATACGCAGTATTTT. Translated, it gives CASSLVHTGGRTDTQYF.

The chain combines TRBV10-3 with TRBJ1-3; D unclear. Germline V gene lookup returns CDR1 ENHRY and CDR2 SYGVKD. V was trimmed by 3 bases and J by 4 bases, leaving 13 bases between them. The CDR3 has 15 residues. The CDR3 DNA reads TGTGCCATCAGTGAAGAGGGAGTTCCCGGAAACACCATATATTTT. Its translation: CAISEEGVPGNTIYF.

The rearrangement links TRBV27 to TRBJ1-5; TRBD1 aligns across 10 bases. The CDR3 length is 15 residues. From germline, CDR1 is MNHEY and CDR2 SMNVEV (reference sequence). V trimming: 5 bases; J trimming: 4 bases; junction bases outside the gene matches: 5. CDR3 in amino acids: CASSPGTGANQPQHF. The CDR3 bases are TGTGCCAGCAGTCCCGGGACAGGGGCAAATCAGCCCCAGCATTTT.

This clone appeared a single time. This sequence joins TRBV28 and TRBJ1-1; weak D call: TRBD1 (5 bases). The germline V gene has CDR1 MDHEN and CDR2 SYDVKM. CDR3 length: 14 residues. V was cut by 9 bases and J by 0 bases, with 14 bases left in between. The CDR3 protein is CASTGFLMNTEAFF. The CDR3 DNA follows: TGTGCCAGTACAGGTTTTTTAATGAACACTGAAGCTTTCTTT.

The J gene is TRBJ1-2, the V gene TRBV28; tentative D call: TRBD1 (5 bases). In germline, CDR1 is MDHEN, CDR2 SYDVKM. Trimming stripped 3 bases from V and 5 bases from J, with 7 bases between. This CDR3 contains 12 residues. CDR3 sequence reads: CASSLTVYGYTF. The CDR3 nucleotides read TGTGCCAGCAGTTTGACAGTTTATGGCTACACCTTC.

The chain is built from TRBV5-1 and TRBJ1-4; 8 bases fit TRBD1. Germline lookup yields CDR1 SGHRS and CDR2 YFSETQ. This CDR3 spans 14 amino acids. Trimming removed 1 base from V and 8 bases from J; junction bases left unmatched: 4. CDR3 protein: CASSLQGTGEKLFF. As DNA, the CDR3 is TGCGCCAGCAGCTTGCAAGGGACAGGCGAAAAACTGTTTTTT.

The V and J genes are TRBV4-1 and TRBJ2-3; 8 bases are shared with TRBD1. Trimming cost V 0 bases and J 0 bases; bases outside gene matches: 8. Germline V lookup: CDR1 MGHRA, CDR2 YSYEKL. This CDR3 is 18 amino acids long. CDR3 sequence (DNA): TGCGCCAGCAGCCAAGAGAGAATTTGGACAGGGAGCACAGATACGCAGTATTTT. Translation gives CASSQERIWTGSTDTQYF.

The CDR3 nucleotides read TGCGCCAGCAGACCGGGAGTCGAGAGCGGCTACACCTTC. It translates to CASRPGVESGYTF. This chain uses TRBV5-1 with TRBJ1-2; D unclear. This CDR3 is built from 13 residues. V was cut by 5 bases and J by 8 bases, with 16 bases left in between. The V gene's germline CDR1 is SGHRS and CDR2 YFSETQ.

J is TRBJ2-3 and V is TRBV11-1, with D possibly matching TRBD1 (6 bases). The V and J ends lost 5 bases and 1 base respectively, with 10 bases between them. Germline V gene lookup returns CDR1 SGHAT and CDR2 FQDESV (reference sequence). The CDR3 runs to 14 residues. CDR3 sequence: CASSPRTGTDTQYF. CDR3 coding DNA: TGTGCCAGCAGCCCCCGGACAGGCACAGATACGCAGTATTTT.

The CDR3 DNA sequence: TGCGCCAGCAGCTCACCGGGACAGCCCACTGAAGCTTTCTTT. Translated, it gives CASSSPGQPTEAFF. The chain couples TRBV5-1 to TRBJ1-1, with 7 bases lining up with TRBD1. The CDR3 is 14 amino acids. The germline CDR1 and CDR2 sequences are SGHRS and YFSETQ. Trimming took 3 bases from V and 4 from J; bases not matched to a gene: 6.

The chain joins TRBV7-9 to TRBJ1-2; D gene uncertain. Trimming removed 2 bases from V and 2 bases from J, with 9 bases in between. From germline, CDR1 is SEHNR and CDR2 FQNEAQ (reference sequence). The CDR3 extends over 14 amino acids. The CDR3 DNA reads as TGTGCCAGCAGCTTAACCATACAGAACTATGGCTACACCTTC. It is translated as CASSLTIQNYGYTF.

The chain recombines TRBV2 with TRBJ2-2; 12 nucleotides match TRBD2. The V and J ends lost 5 bases and 7 bases, in that order; junction bases with no gene match: 5. CDR3 length: 15 amino acids. The germline gives CDR1 SNHLY, CDR2 FYNNEI. In DNA form, the CDR3 reads TGTGCCAGCAGTTCTAGCGGGGGGGCCTTCGGGGAGCTGTTTTTT. Protein: CASSSSGGAFGELFF.

This chain connects TRBV28 to TRBJ1-2; D is unresolved. The ends were cut back, 7 bases at V and 1 base at J, with 4 bases in the middle. The CDR3 contains 11 residues. Germline CDR1 reads MDHEN; CDR2 reads SYDVKM. For the CDR3, the DNA is TGTGCCAGCATTCATAACTATGGCTACACCTTC. It codes for CASIHNYGYTF.

Here the CDR3 reads CASSLIGVLTF. The CDR3 nucleotides read TGTGCCAGCAGCTTAATCGGGGTCCTGACTTTC. The rearrangement joins TRBV11-2 to TRBJ2-6, with no clear D. V lost 2 bases, J lost 13 bases, and 6 bases lay in between. Germline V gives CDR1 SGHAT, CDR2 FQNNGV. The CDR3 has 11 residues. Complete variable domain (other parts from reference TRBV11-2 and TRBJ2-6): EAGVAQSPRYKIIEKRQSVAFWCNPISGHATLYWYQQILGQGPKLLIQFQNNGVVDDSQLPKDRFSAERLKGVDSTLKIQPAKLEDSAVYLCASSLIGVLTFGAGSRLTVL.

This clone was picked up a small number of times. J is TRBJ1-5 and V is TRBV19; D is undetermined. The CDR3 totals 12 residues. V gave up 6 bases and J gave up 7 bases, with 10 bases separating them. In germline, CDR1 is LNHDA, CDR2 SQIVND (reference sequence). The CDR3 DNA sequence: TGTGCCAGTAGAAGAGGGAGGCAGCCCCAGCATTTT. Protein: CASRRGRQPQHF.

This chain connects TRBV28 to TRBJ2-7; D perhaps matches TRBD1 (6 bases). The V gene lost 3 bases and the J gene lost 7 bases, with 16 bases spanning the gap. The CDR3 runs 14 residues. Germline V gene sequence: CDR1 MDHEN, CDR2 SYDVKM. The CDR3 sequence: CASSFYRVAEEQYF. As DNA, the CDR3 is TGTGCCAGCAGTTTCTACAGGGTCGCGGAAGAGCAGTACTTC.

J is TRBJ2-7 and V is TRBV7-9; D unclear. The CDR3 has 12 residues. The germline gives CDR1 SEHNR, CDR2 FQNEAQ (reference sequence). V lost 6 bases to trimming and J lost 3 bases, with 9 bases between them. This CDR3 is CASRLLSYEQYF. The DNA of the CDR3 is TGTGCCAGCAGACTCCTGAGCTACGAGCAGTACTTC.

The chain recombines TRBV21-1 with TRBJ2-7; the table's TRBD2 call for D was not verified on the DNA. TRBV21-1 is an annotated pseudogene. The CDR3 extends over 13 amino acids. For the CDR3, the DNA is TGTGCCAGCAGCAAAGATAGGAGGTACGAGCAGTACTTC. This translates into CASSKDRRYEQYF.

The chain combines TRBV2 with TRBJ1-6, with D hard to call. The CDR3 is 15 residues long. CDR1 SNHLY and CDR2 FYNNEI come from the germline V gene. The V gene lost 4 bases and the J gene lost 7 bases, with 14 bases spanning the gap. The CDR3: CASSVPQVFNSPLHF. The CDR3 coding sequence is TGTGCCAGCAGTGTTCCGCAGGTTTTCAATTCACCCCTCCACTTT.

V usage is TRBV19 and J usage is TRBJ1-4, with TRBD1 matching over 7 bases. With 4 bases clipped from V and 8 bases from J, the junction kept 1 base outside the gene matches. CDR3 length: 12 amino acids. From germline, CDR1 is LNHDA and CDR2 SQIVND (reference sequence). The CDR3 DNA reads TGTGCCAGTAGTAAAGGGGGCGAAAAACTGTTTTTT. Translation: CASSKGGEKLFF.

The chain has TRBV25-1 and TRBJ1-2; D is ambiguous. There are 12 residues in the CDR3. The germline gives CDR1 MGHDK, CDR2 SYGVNS. V gave up 3 bases and J gave up 8 bases, with 10 bases separating them. The CDR3 nucleotides read TGTGCCAGCAGTGAGGCGGACTTGGGCTACACCTTC. The encoded protein is CASSEADLGYTF.

The table lists this clone with a count of one. This chain links TRBV18 with TRBJ2-7, with a weak D call TRBD1 (6 bases). V gave up 2 bases and J gave up 3 bases, with 17 bases separating them. This CDR3 is 16 amino acids long. The germline gives CDR1 KGHSH, CDR2 LQKENI. The DNA of the CDR3 is TGTGCCAGCTCACCATCTATAGGAGGACAGCACTACGAGCAGTACTTC. It yields the protein CASSPSIGGQHYEQYF.

The rearrangement uses TRBV11-2 and TRBJ1-1; TRBD1 is a possible D gene (6 bases). Trimming cost V 5 bases and J 4 bases, with 14 bases left between them. The V gene's germline CDR1 is SGHAT and CDR2 FQNNGV. The length of the CDR3 is 14 residues. The CDR3 coding sequence is TGTGCCAGCAGCCCCGCCGTAGGGGGCACTGAAGCTTTCTTT. Translated: CASSPAVGGTEAFF. Looking up the rest from reference TRBV11-2 and TRBJ1-1 gives the full variable domain: EAGVAQSPRYKIIEKRQSVAFWCNPISGHATLYWYQQILGQGPKLLIQFQNNGVVDDSQLPKDRFSAERLKGVDSTLKIQPAKLEDSAVYLCASSPAVGGTEAFFGQGTRLTVV.

This chain connects TRBV2 to TRBJ1-1, with D possibly matching TRBD1 (6 bases). The CDR3 runs to 12 residues. Germline V gene lookup returns CDR1 SNHLY and CDR2 FYNNEI. V gave up 8 bases and J gave up 5 bases, with 12 bases separating them. The CDR3 protein is CASGPRGTEAFF. The CDR3 DNA follows: TGTGCCAGCGGGCCCAGGGGAACTGAAGCTTTCTTT.

This chain links TRBV4-2 with TRBJ1-4, with 9 bases lining up with TRBD1. The V and J ends lost 3 bases and 8 bases, in that order; junction bases with no gene match: 10. The CDR3 length is 16 residues. Germline loops: CDR1 LGHNA, CDR2 YNFKEQ. The CDR3 reads CASSHDTGGLGEKLFF. The CDR3 nucleotides read TGTGCCAGCAGCCATGATACAGGGGGCTTGGGGGAAAAACTGTTTTTT.

This clone has only one observation. The CDR3 DNA is TGCAGCGTAGGACAGGGGGTTTACACCTTC. It is translated as CSVGQGVYTF. This rearrangement joins TRBV29-1 to TRBJ1-2; 10 bases line up with TRBD1. After removal of 6 bases from V and 11 bases from J, the junction contained 3 bases not matched to a gene. Germline V gene lookup returns CDR1 SQVTM and CDR2 ANQGSEA. CDR3 size: 10 residues.

The rearrangement joins TRBV28 to TRBJ1-2; D is uncertain. Germline assignment: CDR1 MDHEN and CDR2 SYDVKM. The V end lost 1 base, the J end lost 1 base, and 10 bases lay between the germline ends. This CDR3 spans 15 amino acids. CDR3 sequence (DNA): TGTGCCAGCAGTTTATTTAAACAGCATAACTATGGCTACACCTTC. This gives the protein CASSLFKQHNYGYTF.

Comments on this clone: An end of the junction differs from the germline gene, which may be a read error. The CDR3 DNA reads as TGTGCCAGTAGTGCCAGACAGCTCCAGCATTTT. Translating it yields CASSARQLQHF. This chain joins TRBV19 and TRBJ1-5; the D gene is possibly TRBD1 (5 bases). CDR1 LNHDA and CDR2 SQIVND come from the germline V gene (reference sequence). The CDR3 covers 11 residues.

The chain carries TRBV2 and TRBJ1-3; D unclear. The CDR3 consists of 15 residues. V was shortened by 3 bases and J by 4 bases, with 13 bases between the two germline ends. Per germline, CDR1 SNHLY and CDR2 FYNNEI. The CDR3 DNA reads as TGTGCCAGCAGTGACTGGGCCGAGAAAGGAAACACCATATATTTT. It encodes CASSDWAEKGNTIYF.

The chain couples TRBV7-2 to TRBJ1-1; a possible D gene is TRBD1 (5 bases). CDR1 SGHTA and CDR2 FQGNSA come from the germline V gene. Trimming took off 2 bases at V and 0 bases at J, with 7 bases between the two ends. The CDR3 is made up of 14 amino acids. CDR3 sequence: CASSLLQVNTEAFF. The CDR3 DNA sequence: TGTGCCAGCAGCTTACTACAGGTGAACACTGAAGCTTTCTTT.

The chain recombines TRBV27 with TRBJ1-1; maybe TRBD1 (5 bases). The V end lost 6 bases, the J end lost 0 bases, and 11 bases lay between the germline ends. Germline V gene lookup returns CDR1 MNHEY and CDR2 SMNVEV (reference sequence). The CDR3 covers 14 residues. CDR3 residues: CASSPTVMNTEAFF. The CDR3 nucleotides are TGTGCCAGCAGCCCGACAGTGATGAACACTGAAGCTTTCTTT.